This is a list of T cell receptor beta chains from one sample in a study of vaccination and CD4 T cells after COVID-19. Antigens of these TCRs are unknown. TCRdb redid the calling of the PCR reads with MiXCR, one entry per CDR3 protein. The data contain 7,000 to 9,000 distinct CDR3 sequences, around 70% of them singletons. What was sequenced was CD4+ T cells from blood, cultured in vitro. These receptors were taken from a human donor who had recovered from COVID-19. Both conserved end residues are part of each CDR3. Fields, in order: V gene, D gene, J gene, clone size, CDR3 protein, CDR3 DNA. D genes are given only for firm matches. Clone size appears in some rows only: once, few, many, or a class for an expanded clone.

v_gene: TRBV20-1
d_gene: .
j_gene: TRBJ2-5
abundance: .
CDR3aa: CSARGWRGGSQETQYF
CDR3nt: TGCAGTGCTAGAGGATGGAGGGGGGGGAGTCAGGAGACCCAGTACTTC

v_gene: TRBV20-1
d_gene: .
j_gene: TRBJ1-2
abundance: .
CDR3aa: CSARDLNSPNYGYTF
CDR3nt: TGCAGTGCTAGAGATTTAAACAGTCCTAACTATGGCTACACCTTC

v_gene: TRBV28
d_gene: .
j_gene: TRBJ2-7
abundance: .
CDR3aa: CASSFLANTWRGQYF
CDR3nt: TGTGCCAGCAGTTTTCTGGCTAATACGTGGCGGGGGCAGTACTTC

v_gene: TRBV20-1
d_gene: TRBD1
j_gene: TRBJ1-5
abundance: .
CDR3aa: CSANRGGSNQPQHF
CDR3nt: TGCAGTGCTAACAGGGGGGGGAGCAATCAGCCCCAGCATTTT

v_gene: TRBV19
d_gene: .
j_gene: TRBJ1-2
abundance: .
CDR3aa: CARLSGTPYGYTF
CDR3nt: TGTGCCAGACTTTCCGGGACACCCTATGGCTACACCTTC

v_gene: TRBV20-1
d_gene: .
j_gene: TRBJ1-2
abundance: .
CDR3aa: CSARDQLGGSGYTF
CDR3nt: TGCAGTGCTAGAGATCAGTTGGGGGGGAGCGGCTACACCTTC

v_gene: TRBV27
d_gene: .
j_gene: TRBJ2-3
abundance: .
CDR3aa: CASSLVWADTQYF
CDR3nt: TGTGCCAGCAGTTTAGTCTGGGCAGATACGCAGTATTTT

v_gene: TRBV6-2/TRBV6-3
d_gene: .
j_gene: TRBJ1-1
abundance: .
CDR3aa: CASSYWDTEAFF
CDR3nt: TGTGCCAGCAGTTACTGGGACACTGAAGCTTTCTTT

v_gene: TRBV7-9
d_gene: TRBD2
j_gene: TRBJ2-6
abundance: .
CDR3aa: CASSYQGGGPFGVANVLTF
CDR3nt: TGTGCCAGCAGCTACCAGGGCGGGGGGCCCTTCGGTGTGGCCAACGTCCTGACTTTC

v_gene: TRBV20-1
d_gene: .
j_gene: TRBJ1-6
abundance: .
CDR3aa: CSATGALSYNSPLHF
CDR3nt: TGCAGTGCTACTGGGGCACTCTCCTATAATTCACCCCTCCACTTT

v_gene: TRBV19
d_gene: TRBD2
j_gene: TRBJ2-1
abundance: once
CDR3aa: CASGLADNEQFF
CDR3nt: TGTGCGTCGGGACTAGCGGACAATGAGCAGTTCTTC

v_gene: TRBV7-2
d_gene: .
j_gene: TRBJ2-7
abundance: .
CDR3aa: CASSGAVSSYEQYF
CDR3nt: TGTGCCAGCAGCGGAGCGGTAAGCTCCTACGAGCAGTACTTC

v_gene: TRBV28
d_gene: .
j_gene: TRBJ2-2
abundance: .
CDR3aa: CASSLNVQIGNTGELFF
CDR3nt: TGTGCCAGCAGTTTAAATGTGCAAATAGGGAACACCGGGGAGCTGTTTTTT

v_gene: TRBV7-2
d_gene: TRBD1
j_gene: TRBJ2-7
abundance: .
CDR3aa: CASSQDRNRYEQYF
CDR3nt: TGTGCCAGCAGCCAGGACAGGAACCGGTACGAGCAGTACTTC

v_gene: TRBV20-1
d_gene: .
j_gene: TRBJ1-2
abundance: .
CDR3aa: CSANIGGNYGYTF
CDR3nt: TGCAGTGCTAACATAGGTGGTAACTATGGCTACACCTTC

v_gene: TRBV7-2
d_gene: TRBD2
j_gene: TRBJ2-1
abundance: .
CDR3aa: CASSLAGGWDEQFF
CDR3nt: TGTGCCAGCAGTCTAGCGGGGGGGTGGGATGAGCAGTTCTTC

v_gene: TRBV28
d_gene: .
j_gene: TRBJ1-6
abundance: .
CDR3aa: CASSFRGAGGSPLHF
CDR3nt: TGTGCCAGCAGTTTTAGGGGGGCTGGTGGTTCACCCCTCCACTTT

v_gene: TRBV7-6
d_gene: .
j_gene: TRBJ1-1
abundance: once
CDR3aa: CASSLGPGVQHTEAFF
CDR3nt: TGTGCCAGCAGCTTAGGCCCAGGGGTGCAGCACACTGAAGCTTTCTTT

v_gene: TRBV4-1
d_gene: .
j_gene: TRBJ2-7
abundance: .
CDR3aa: CASSSSAGSSYEQYF
CDR3nt: TGCGCCAGCAGCTCCTCGGCGGGGAGCTCCTACGAGCAGTACTTC

v_gene: TRBV10-3
d_gene: .
j_gene: TRBJ1-1
abundance: .
CDR3aa: CAISSGARVFF
CDR3nt: TGTGCCATCAGTAGCGGGGCGCGGGTTTTCTTT

v_gene: TRBV7-9
d_gene: TRBD1
j_gene: TRBJ2-1
abundance: .
CDR3aa: CASSDRQGYNEQFF
CDR3nt: TGTGCCAGCAGCGACCGACAGGGCTACAATGAGCAGTTCTTC

v_gene: TRBV5-4
d_gene: .
j_gene: TRBJ1-4
abundance: .
CDR3aa: CASSPQGRGVGEKLFF
CDR3nt: TGTGCCAGCAGCCCGCAAGGCAGGGGTGTAGGAGAAAAACTGTTTTTT

v_gene: TRBV19
d_gene: TRBD1
j_gene: TRBJ2-7
abundance: .
CDR3aa: CASSIDTGASYEQYF
CDR3nt: TGTGCCAGTAGTATAGATACAGGGGCATCCTACGAGCAGTACTTC

v_gene: TRBV28
d_gene: .
j_gene: TRBJ1-1
abundance: few
CDR3aa: CASGQNRNTEAFF
CDR3nt: TGTGCCAGCGGACAAAATCGGAACACTGAAGCTTTCTTT

v_gene: TRBV6-1
d_gene: .
j_gene: TRBJ1-3
abundance: .
CDR3aa: CASTPGQGNTIYF
CDR3nt: TGTGCCAGCACCCCGGGACAAGGAAACACCATATATTTT

v_gene: TRBV18
d_gene: .
j_gene: TRBJ1-1
abundance: .
CDR3aa: CASSPVGRMNTEAFF
CDR3nt: TGTGCCAGCTCACCCGTGGGTCGGATGAACACTGAAGCTTTCTTT

v_gene: TRBV2
d_gene: .
j_gene: TRBJ1-2
abundance: .
CDR3aa: CASNEGGATIGYTF
CDR3nt: TGTGCCAGCAACGAAGGGGGGGCGACGATCGGCTACACCTTC

v_gene: TRBV6-5
d_gene: .
j_gene: TRBJ1-5
abundance: .
CDR3aa: CASSSSYNQPQHF
CDR3nt: TGTGCCAGCAGTTCGTCTTATAATCAGCCCCAGCATTTT

v_gene: TRBV7-9
d_gene: TRBD1
j_gene: TRBJ2-5
abundance: .
CDR3aa: CASSLVRTGSETQYF
CDR3nt: TGTGCCAGCAGCTTAGTAAGGACAGGGTCAGAGACCCAGTACTTC

v_gene: TRBV19
d_gene: .
j_gene: TRBJ2-7
abundance: .
CDR3aa: CASSIPGSYEQYF
CDR3nt: TGTGCCAGTAGTATCCCCGGGAGCTACGAGCAGTACTTC

v_gene: TRBV4-1
d_gene: .
j_gene: TRBJ2-5
abundance: .
CDR3aa: CASSHDETQYF
CDR3nt: TGCGCCAGCAGCCACGACGAGACCCAGTACTTC

v_gene: TRBV19
d_gene: .
j_gene: TRBJ2-7
abundance: .
CDR3aa: CASSMGGLTGPIGEQYF
CDR3nt: TGTGCCAGTAGTATGGGGGGCCTGACAGGCCCCATAGGGGAGCAGTACTTC

v_gene: TRBV28
d_gene: TRBD1
j_gene: TRBJ1-6
abundance: .
CDR3aa: CASRLQGWNSPLHF
CDR3nt: TGTGCCAGCAGATTACAGGGGTGGAATTCACCCCTCCACTTT

v_gene: TRBV7-2
d_gene: TRBD1
j_gene: TRBJ1-6
abundance: .
CDR3aa: CASSYRGDSPLHF
CDR3nt: TGTGCCAGCAGTTACAGGGGGGATTCACCCCTCCACTTT

v_gene: TRBV6-2/TRBV6-3
d_gene: TRBD2
j_gene: TRBJ2-5
abundance: .
CDR3aa: CASSSYRGLAESRETQYF
CDR3nt: TGTGCCAGCAGTTCCTATAGGGGACTAGCGGAGTCGAGAGAGACCCAGTACTTC

v_gene: TRBV6-1
d_gene: TRBD1
j_gene: TRBJ1-5
abundance: few
CDR3aa: CASSKRTGGDQPQHF
CDR3nt: TGTGCCAGCAGTAAAAGGACAGGGGGCGATCAGCCCCAGCATTTT

v_gene: TRBV5-4
d_gene: .
j_gene: TRBJ2-5
abundance: .
CDR3aa: CASSLGSKETQYF
CDR3nt: TGTGCCAGCAGCTTAGGGAGCAAGGAGACCCAGTACTTC

v_gene: TRBV20-1
d_gene: .
j_gene: TRBJ1-5
abundance: few
CDR3aa: CSAQGLSAHNNGNQPQHF
CDR3nt: TGCAGTGCCCAAGGACTCTCGGCCCATAATAACGGCAATCAGCCCCAGCATTTT

v_gene: TRBV6-1
d_gene: TRBD2
j_gene: TRBJ2-7
abundance: .
CDR3aa: CASSGGRTSYSYEQYF
CDR3nt: TGTGCCAGCAGTGGCGGGAGAACCTCATACTCCTACGAGCAGTACTTC

v_gene: TRBV7-2
d_gene: TRBD1
j_gene: TRBJ2-7
abundance: .
CDR3aa: CASSLLGTGTVQYF
CDR3nt: TGTGCCAGCAGCTTACTCGGGACAGGGACGGTGCAGTACTTC

v_gene: TRBV7-2
d_gene: .
j_gene: TRBJ1-4
abundance: once
CDR3aa: CASSLEGGRPNEKLFF
CDR3nt: TGTGCCAGCAGCTTAGAGGGCGGACGGCCTAATGAAAAACTGTTTTTT

v_gene: TRBV5-3
d_gene: .
j_gene: TRBJ1-6
abundance: .
CDR3aa: CARRTGLQPDSPLHF
CDR3nt: TGTGCCAGAAGGACCGGGCTCCAGCCGGATTCACCCCTCCACTTT

v_gene: TRBV27
d_gene: .
j_gene: TRBJ1-2
abundance: few
CDR3aa: CASSPRVPANYGYTF
CDR3nt: TGTGCCAGCAGTCCACGGGTACCCGCTAACTATGGCTACACCTTC

v_gene: TRBV30
d_gene: TRBD1
j_gene: TRBJ1-2
abundance: .
CDR3aa: CAWIWGRGYYGYTF
CDR3nt: TGTGCCTGGATCTGGGGCAGGGGGTACTATGGCTACACCTTC

v_gene: TRBV19
d_gene: .
j_gene: TRBJ1-2
abundance: .
CDR3aa: CASSIWGSGYTF
CDR3nt: TGTGCCAGTAGTATATGGGGGAGCGGCTACACCTTC

v_gene: TRBV6-9
d_gene: .
j_gene: TRBJ1-5
abundance: .
CDR3aa: CASLPRTAGHQPQHF
CDR3nt: TGTGCCAGCCTCCCCCGGACAGCGGGGCATCAGCCCCAGCATTTT

v_gene: TRBV6-2/TRBV6-3
d_gene: TRBD2
j_gene: TRBJ2-1
abundance: .
CDR3aa: CASSYSGLADRYNEQFF
CDR3nt: TGTGCCAGCAGTTACAGTGGACTAGCGGATCGCTACAATGAGCAGTTCTTC

v_gene: TRBV4-3
d_gene: .
j_gene: TRBJ2-3
abundance: few
CDR3aa: CASSQDWAGKADTQYF
CDR3nt: TGCGCCAGCAGCCAAGATTGGGCGGGGAAGGCAGATACGCAGTATTTT

v_gene: TRBV6-1
d_gene: TRBD1
j_gene: TRBJ1-6
abundance: .
CDR3aa: CASSVLGQGARPLHF
CDR3nt: TGTGCCAGCAGTGTCCTCGGACAGGGGGCAAGACCCCTCCACTTT

v_gene: TRBV19
d_gene: .
j_gene: TRBJ1-1
abundance: .
CDR3aa: CASSRFRENTEAFF
CDR3nt: TGTGCCAGTAGTAGGTTCAGGGAGAACACTGAAGCTTTCTTT

v_gene: TRBV28
d_gene: .
j_gene: TRBJ1-4
abundance: .
CDR3aa: CASRARSTGGSEKLFF
CDR3nt: TGTGCCAGCAGGGCTAGATCGACAGGAGGGAGTGAAAAACTGTTTTTT